Listed below are T cell receptor beta chains from one sample, sequenced in a study of blood T cell repertoires in COVID-19. Method: immunoSEQ multiplex PCR; TCRdb's copy keeps in-frame clones and lacks some. The data contain tens of thousands of clones, 82% of them singletons. What was sequenced was peripheral blood. The receptors were gathered from a human donor in a cohort sampled during active COVID-19. Both conserved end residues are part of each CDR3. A D gene is named only where the DNA matches it firmly. Clone size is shown for a subset of rows, as once, few, many or a class of expanded clone.

TGTGCCAGCTCACCACCGTTTATGAGGTCATACGGCTACACCTTC CASSPPFMRSYGYTF TRBV18 NA NA TRBJ1-2
TGTGCCAGCAGTGACATCCGGGATTCACCCCTCCACTTT CASSDIRDSPLHF TRBV6-1 NA NA TRBJ1-6
TGCGCCAGCAGCTTAACTGCGGGGCCCTCCTACGAGCAGTACTTC CASSLTAGPSYEQYF TRBV5-1 NA once TRBJ2-7
TGTGCCAGCAGCTTATTTCTAGGGGTATCACCCCTCCACTTT CASSLFLGVSPLHF TRBV7-2 NA few TRBJ1-6
TGCGCCAGCAGCTTGGGTGACAGGGCCGACCTAAAGGAGACCCAGTACTTC CASSLGDRADLKETQYF TRBV5-1 TRBD1 NA TRBJ2-5
TGTGCCATCAGTGAGCGGGAGGAGCCCTACAATGAGCAGTTCTTC CAISEREEPYNEQFF TRBV10-3 TRBD2 NA TRBJ2-1
TGTGCCAGCAGCTTAGAGAGTTTGGAGGGCGGCAATTCACCCCTCCACTTT CASSLESLEGGNSPLHF TRBV7-6 NA NA TRBJ1-6
TGTGCCACCAGCAGAGATAAGGGGTACGGGCGGGATTACGAGCAGTACTTC CATSRDKGYGRDYEQYF TRBV15 NA NA TRBJ2-7
TGCGCCAGCAGCCTAGGAGACCTTAATGGATCACCCCTCCACTTT CASSLGDLNGSPLHF TRBV5-1 NA NA TRBJ1-6
TGTGCCAGTAGTATCCCCAGCCCCGACAGTGCCTCAGCTAACTATGGCTACACCTTC CASSIPSPDSASANYGYTF TRBV19 NA NA TRBJ1-2
TGTGCCAGCAGTTTGGCAGCGGGGGGGGAGCTGTTTTTT CASSLAAGGELFF TRBV12-3/TRBV12-4 TRBD2 NA TRBJ2-2
TGTGCCAGCAGCGTCAAAGAGACCCAGTACTTC CASSVKETQYF TRBV11-2 NA few TRBJ2-5
TGTGCCAGCAGCCTCCAGAGACTAATGAGGGGCAATCAGCCCCAGCATTTT CASSLQRLMRGNQPQHF TRBV7-8 NA NA TRBJ1-5